A selection of T cell receptor beta chains follows, all from one sample in a study of blood T cells in healthy people across ages. TCRdb reanalysed the 5' RACE reads using MiXCR and keeps one entry per CDR3 protein. The repertoire includes around 520,000 distinct CDR3 sequences, roughly a quarter of them detected once, and roughly 3.5% sits in the top ten. This sample also appeared in a second study, on T cells of mothers and their children.

Sequencing input: blood. The receptors come from a boy aged 2 to 10 in good health. Both conserved end residues are part of each CDR3. Each record gives: V gene, J gene, clone size, D gene, CDR3 DNA, CDR3 protein. The D gene is left open where the match is weak. The size field is filled for only some rows; it gives once, few, many or a size class.

>TRBV4-1|TRBJ2-1|many|NA
TGTGCCAGCAGCCAAGCTAGCTCCTACAATGAGCAGTTCTTC
CASSQASSYNEQFF
>TRBV30|TRBJ2-7|NA|NA
TGTGCCTGGAGTCCAAATACAGGGATAGGATTCTACGAGCAGTACTTC
CAWSPNTGIGFYEQYF
>TRBV13|TRBJ2-7|few|NA
TGTGCCAGCAGCCTATTAGGACGTAACAACCACTACGAGCAGTACTTC
CASSLLGRNNHYEQYF
>TRBV7-2|TRBJ2-3|NA|TRBD2
TGTGCCAGCAGCTTAGCGCAGCGGGGTGTCACAGATACGCAGTATTTT
CASSLAQRGVTDTQYF
>TRBV7-9|TRBJ1-4|NA|TRBD1
TGTGCCAGCAGGGAACAGGGGGCTAATGAAAAACTGTTTTTT
CASREQGANEKLFF
>TRBV12-3/TRBV12-4|TRBJ2-7|few|NA
TGTGCCAGCACCCACGGGGTCGAGCAGTACTTC
CASTHGVEQYF
>TRBV20-1|TRBJ2-5|NA|NA
TGCAGTGGTACGGTCGGGGGCCCTCAAGAGACCCAGTACTTC
CSGTVGGPQETQYF
>TRBV10-3|TRBJ2-1|few|TRBD2
TGTGCCATCAGTGAGCGCGCGGGGGGACGGAATGAGCAGTTCTTC
CAISERAGGRNEQFF
>TRBV28|TRBJ1-4|NA|NA
TGTGCCAGCAGTTCCTTCACCCGGGGGAAGGCTAATGAAAAACTGTTTTTT
CASSSFTRGKANEKLFF
>TRBV6-5|TRBJ2-7|few|NA
TGTGCCAGCAGTTACCTGGTGGGGGTAAACGAGCAGTACTTC
CASSYLVGVNEQYF
>TRBV7-2|TRBJ2-1|NA|TRBD1
TGTGCCAGCAGCCCTAGGACAGGGGTAAATGAGCAGTTCTTC
CASSPRTGVNEQFF
>TRBV7-3|TRBJ2-3|many|NA
TGTGCCAGCAGCTTAGGTGGGGTGCGCACAGATACGCAGTATTTT
CASSLGGVRTDTQYF
>TRBV6-5|TRBJ1-3|NA|NA
TGTGCCAGCAGTTACGGGGGGGCGAGTGGAAACACCATATATTTT
CASSYGGASGNTIYF
>TRBV20-1|TRBJ2-5|NA|NA
TGCAGTGCTGACCGGGACGGAGCCAACTACCAAGAGACCCAGTACTTC
CSADRDGANYQETQYF
>TRBV3-1|TRBJ2-3|NA|TRBD2
TGTGCCAGCAGCCAAGAAGGAGCGGGGGGTCGCACAGATACGCAGTATTTT
CASSQEGAGGRTDTQYF
>TRBV20-1|TRBJ2-7|NA|TRBD2
TGCAGTGCCAAAACCATGACTAGCGGGAAGGACGAGCAGTACTTC
CSAKTMTSGKDEQYF
>TRBV5-1|TRBJ2-6|NA|NA
TGCGCCAGCAGCTTGTCAGGGAATGGGGCCAACGTCCTGACTTTC
CASSLSGNGANVLTF
>TRBV20-1|TRBJ2-3|NA|TRBD2
TGCAGTGCTCGCCCTGGACTAGCGGGGGACAACCTAGATACGCAGTATTTT
CSARPGLAGDNLDTQYF
>TRBV24-1|TRBJ2-3|once|NA
TGTGCCACCAGGAGCTGGTTCACAGATACGCAGTATTTT
CATRSWFTDTQYF
>TRBV19|TRBJ2-1|few|TRBD2
TGTGCCAGTAGTATGGTAAGGCGGGAGGAACTATACAATGAGCAGTTCTTC
CASSMVRREELYNEQFF
>TRBV3-1|TRBJ2-3|NA|NA
TGTGCCAGCAGCCAAGAAGTGAGGGCTAGCAAACGGAAAGCGGATACGCAGTATTTT
CASSQEVRASKRKADTQYF
>TRBV5-1|TRBJ1-1|NA|NA
TGCGCCAGCAACCTTGGGATCGGGGTCTTTGAAGCTTTCTTT
CASNLGIGVFEAFF
>TRBV9|TRBJ2-1|many|TRBD2
TGTGCCAGCAGCGTTCTGACTAGCGGGGGAGAGCAGTTCTTC
CASSVLTSGGEQFF
>TRBV12-3/TRBV12-4|TRBJ1-4|NA|NA
TGTGCCAGCAGTTTCCCCCCAGGGGCTAATGAAAAACTGTTTTTT
CASSFPPGANEKLFF
>TRBV3-1|TRBJ2-5|NA|NA
TGTGCCAGCAGCCAAGCAAGAAAGACCCAGTACTTC
CASSQARKTQYF
>TRBV18|TRBJ1-1|few|TRBD1
TGTGCCAGCTCACCGGAGGGACAGGGATTGAACACTGAAGCTTTCTTT
CASSPEGQGLNTEAFF
>TRBV4-3|TRBJ2-5|NA|TRBD2
TGCGCCAGCAGCCAAGAACTAGCGGGAGGGCCCGGGTACCAAGAGGCCCAGTACTTC
CASSQELAGGPGYQEAQYF
>TRBV29-1|TRBJ2-2|few|NA
TGCAGCGTTGAGTTTGGAGGGGCGAACACCGGGGAGCTGTTTTTT
CSVEFGGANTGELFF
>TRBV12-3/TRBV12-4|TRBJ2-3|NA|NA
TGTGCCAGCAGTTTCATAGCGAGGGCAGATACGCAGTATTTT
CASSFIARADTQYF
>TRBV19|TRBJ2-1|NA|TRBD1
TGTGCCAGTAGTATAGTGGGACAGGGTTACAATGAGCAGTTCTTC
CASSIVGQGYNEQFF
>TRBV6-5|TRBJ2-3|NA|TRBD2
TGTGCCAGCACTCCAACTAGCGGGGGGGAAACGGGAGATACGCAGTATTTT
CASTPTSGGETGDTQYF
>TRBV27|TRBJ2-1|few|NA
TGTGCCAGCAGTTTATCGGGGACAATAAACAATGAGCAGTTCTTC
CASSLSGTINNEQFF
>TRBV15|TRBJ2-2|few|NA
TGTGCCACCAGGAGGGGAACCGGGGAGCTGTTTTTT
CATRRGTGELFF
>TRBV6-2/TRBV6-3|TRBJ1-2|few|TRBD1
TGTGCCAGCAGTCCCTGGGACAGGGAGGGCTACACCTTC
CASSPWDREGYTF
>TRBV5-6|TRBJ1-1|NA|NA
TGTGCCAGCAGCTATAAAGGGAACCTAACACCTGAAGCTTTCTTT
CASSYKGNLTPEAFF
>TRBV6-2/TRBV6-3|TRBJ2-7|NA|NA
TGTGCCAGCAGTCTTCCCTGGGGTAGCGGTCCCTACGAGCAGTACTTC
CASSLPWGSGPYEQYF
>TRBV5-1|TRBJ2-1|NA|NA
TGCGCCAGCAGCCCTGCCCCGGGGGCTTATGAGCAGTTCTTC
CASSPAPGAYEQFF
>TRBV5-1|TRBJ1-1|NA|TRBD1
TGCGCCAGCAGCTTGCAGGGACAGAAAGATGAAGCTTTCTTT
CASSLQGQKDEAFF
>TRBV20-1|TRBJ1-1|NA|TRBD1
TGCAGTGCCTCGGACAGGGGGACCACTGAAGCTTTCTTT
CSASDRGTTEAFF
>TRBV5-1|TRBJ2-7|NA|NA
TGCGCCAGCAGCCCGGCGAGTGACGCTTACGAGCAGTACTTC
CASSPASDAYEQYF
>TRBV29-1|TRBJ1-2|NA|NA
TGCAGCGTTGGAGAGGGGCGCGACTATGGCTACACCTTC
CSVGEGRDYGYTF
>TRBV20-1|TRBJ2-3|few|TRBD1
TGCAGTGCTCTTCATCGCAAGACCACGGACAGGACAGATACGCAGTATTTT
CSALHRKTTDRTDTQYF
>TRBV5-1|TRBJ2-3|NA|NA
TGCGCCAGCAGCCGCGGGGCTAGCACAGATACGCAGTATTTT
CASSRGASTDTQYF
>TRBV2|TRBJ2-1|NA|TRBD2
TGTGCCAGCAGAGTAGCGGGAGGGCTGGGGAATGAGCAGTTCTTC
CASRVAGGLGNEQFF
>TRBV27|TRBJ2-1|NA|TRBD1
TGTGCCAGCAGTCCGCAAACAGGGGGGAATGAGCAGTTCTTC
CASSPQTGGNEQFF
>TRBV9|TRBJ2-2|NA|TRBD2
TGTGCCAGCAGCGTAGGGGACTACCCGACCGGGGAGCTGTTTTTT
CASSVGDYPTGELFF
>TRBV14|TRBJ1-1|few|NA
TGTGCCAGCAGCCGCCAAACCTACAGTGAAGCTTTCTTT
CASSRQTYSEAFF
>TRBV7-9|TRBJ2-5|NA|NA
TGTGCCAGCAGCTCAGGACTACAGGGTCCCAAGGAGACCCAGTACTTC
CASSSGLQGPKETQYF
>TRBV20-1|TRBJ2-7|few|NA
TGCAGTGCGACCACAGGGTGGAGCTCCTACGAGCAGTACTTC
CSATTGWSSYEQYF
>TRBV4-3|TRBJ1-6|NA|NA
TGCGCCAGCAGCCAAGATCGGGGAGGGAATTCACCCCTCCACTTT
CASSQDRGGNSPLHF
>TRBV9|TRBJ2-2|few|NA
TGTGCCAGCAGCACCAGGGACGGCTTGAACACCGGGGAGCTGTTTTTT
CASSTRDGLNTGELFF
>TRBV7-8|TRBJ2-7|NA|NA
TGTGCCAGCAGCCCCCTAGTGGCGGGATTACGTGAGCAGTACTTC
CASSPLVAGLREQYF
>TRBV11-2|TRBJ1-5|many|NA
TGTGCCAGCAGCTTATTTGACAGCAATCAGCCCCAGCATTTT
CASSLFDSNQPQHF
>TRBV9|TRBJ2-3|NA|TRBD2
TGTGCCAGCAGCCCCCGGGGGGGCTTAAGCACAGATACGCAGTATTTT
CASSPRGGLSTDTQYF
>TRBV15|TRBJ1-5|NA|TRBD1
TGTGCCACCAGCATCGGACAGGGCAATCAGCCCCAGCATTTT
CATSIGQGNQPQHF
>TRBV4-3|TRBJ2-7|NA|NA
TGCGCCAGCAGCCAAGATCAGGTAGCGCGAAGCTCCTACGAGCAGTACTTC
CASSQDQVARSSYEQYF
>TRBV7-2|TRBJ2-1|few|NA
TGTGCCAGCAGCTTAGTCTTAGCGGCCTACAATGAGCAGTTCTTC
CASSLVLAAYNEQFF
>TRBV6-5|TRBJ2-7|NA|TRBD2
TGTGCCAGCAGTCGCACACAGCGGGGCATCTACGAGCAGTACTTC
CASSRTQRGIYEQYF